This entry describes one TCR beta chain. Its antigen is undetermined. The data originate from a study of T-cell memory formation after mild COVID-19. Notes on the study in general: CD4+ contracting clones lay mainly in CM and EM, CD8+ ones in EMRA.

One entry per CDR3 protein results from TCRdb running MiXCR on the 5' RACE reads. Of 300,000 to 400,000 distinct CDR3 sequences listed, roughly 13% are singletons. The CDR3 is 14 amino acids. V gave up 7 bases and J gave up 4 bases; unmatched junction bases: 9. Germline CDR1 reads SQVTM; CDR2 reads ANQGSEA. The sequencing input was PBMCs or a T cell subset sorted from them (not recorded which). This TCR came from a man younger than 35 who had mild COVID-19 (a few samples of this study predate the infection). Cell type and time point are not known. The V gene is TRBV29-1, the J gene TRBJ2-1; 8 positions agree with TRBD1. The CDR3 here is CSAVRQGKYNEQFF. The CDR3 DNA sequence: TGCAGCGCCGTAAGACAGGGGAAATACAATGAGCAGTTCTTC.